This T cell receptor beta chain was documented in a study of T cell responses to AZD1222 COVID-19 vaccine. Repertoires were generated with immunoSEQ multiplex PCR, while TCRdb's copy carries only in-frame clones and drops some. The sample records about 160,000 clones, 94% being singletons. With 5 bases clipped from V and 9 bases from J, the junction kept 11 bases outside the gene matches. The germline CDR1 and CDR2 sequences are SGHRS and YFSETQ. This CDR3 contains 16 residues. The chain uses TRBV5-1 and TRBJ2-1; 13 nucleotides agree with TRBD2. Sequenced here: peripheral blood, sampled on day 0 of AZD1222 vaccination. The sequence was obtained from an adult in good health. In DNA form, the CDR3 reads TGCGCCAGCAGAAAGGACACTAGCGGGGGGGAAGGTGAGCAGTTCTTC. It encodes CASRKDTSGGEGEQFF.